What follows is one T cell receptor (beta chain) and its context. The target antigen is unknown. Unmatched junction bases numbered 7, after V lost 4 bases and J lost 4 bases. Germline values: CDR1 MNHEY, CDR2 SMNVEV (reference sequence). The CDR3 is made up of 16 amino acids. Measured with immunoSEQ multiplex PCR; TCRdb has only the in-frame clones, and not every one. The data show 150,000 to 180,000 clones, with about 86% seen just once and approximately 2.2% held by the top ten. The data were taken from a study of cytomegalovirus exposure and HLA in healthy donors. Study in general: The approximately 120 validation repertoires, a later analysis reported, used the same platform as the 650 to 800 repertoires from the first cohort. Findings and limits, study-wide: The TCR clusters that emerged in the first cohort tended, a later analysis found, to co-occur in the approximately 130 validation repertoires. CMV antigen specificity was confirmed in vitro for three CMV-associated chains. The classifier reportedly diagnosed cytomegalovirus status with high specificity and sensitivity.

The specimen was PBMCs. This chain uses TRBV27 with TRBJ1-2; 12 bases map to TRBD1. This TCR came from a human donor in good health. The CDR3 region has the DNA TGTGCCAGCAGTTCAAACTGGGACAGGGGGCTCTATGGCTACACCTTC. Encoded protein: CASSSNWDRGLYGYTF.